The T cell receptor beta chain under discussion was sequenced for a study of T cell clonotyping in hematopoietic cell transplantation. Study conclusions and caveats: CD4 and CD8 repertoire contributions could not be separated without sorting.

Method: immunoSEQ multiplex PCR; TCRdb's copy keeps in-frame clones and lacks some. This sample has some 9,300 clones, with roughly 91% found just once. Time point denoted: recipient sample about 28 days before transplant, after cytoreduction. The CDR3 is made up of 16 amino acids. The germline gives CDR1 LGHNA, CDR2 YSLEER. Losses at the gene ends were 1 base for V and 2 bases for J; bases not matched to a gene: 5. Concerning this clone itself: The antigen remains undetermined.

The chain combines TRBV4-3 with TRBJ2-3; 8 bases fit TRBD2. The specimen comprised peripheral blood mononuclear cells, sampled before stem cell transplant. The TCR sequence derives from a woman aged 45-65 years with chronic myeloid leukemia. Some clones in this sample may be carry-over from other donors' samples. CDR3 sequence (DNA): TGCGCCAGCAGCCAAGTTGGAGCGGGGGACACAGATACGCAGTATTTT. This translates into CASSQVGAGDTDTQYF.